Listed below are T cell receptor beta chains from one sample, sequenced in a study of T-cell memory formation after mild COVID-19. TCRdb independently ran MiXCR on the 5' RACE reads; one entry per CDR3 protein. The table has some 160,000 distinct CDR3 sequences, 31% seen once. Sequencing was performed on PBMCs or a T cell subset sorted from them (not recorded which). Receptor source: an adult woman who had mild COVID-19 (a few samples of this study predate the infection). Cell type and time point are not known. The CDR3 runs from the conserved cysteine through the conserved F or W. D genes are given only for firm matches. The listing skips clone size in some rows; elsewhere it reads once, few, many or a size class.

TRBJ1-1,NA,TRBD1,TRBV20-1,CSAGDRLNTEAFF,TGCAGTGCCGGGGACAGGCTGAACACTGAAGCTTTCTTT
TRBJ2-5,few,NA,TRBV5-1,CASSWREAEETQYF,TGCGCCAGCAGCTGGAGAGAGGCCGAAGAGACCCAGTACTTC
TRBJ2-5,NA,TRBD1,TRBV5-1,CASRSGTGSETQYF,TGCGCCAGCAGATCCGGGACAGGGTCCGAGACCCAGTACTTC
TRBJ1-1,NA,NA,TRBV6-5,CASRSSLIFIF,TGTGCCAGCAGGTCTAGCTTGATTTTTATCTTT
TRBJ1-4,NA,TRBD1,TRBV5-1,CASSSGLGGPGGAGRREKLFF,TGCGCCAGCAGCTCGGGCCTCGGGGGACCAGGGGGCGCAGGGCGGCGTGAAAAACTGTTTTTT
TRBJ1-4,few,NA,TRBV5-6,CASSSADPRIGKLFF,TGTGCCAGCAGCTCTGCCGACCCACGGATTGGAAAACTGTTTTTT
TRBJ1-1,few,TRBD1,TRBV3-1,CASSTWTGGEAFF,TGTGCCAGCAGCACCTGGACAGGGGGTGAAGCTTTCTTT
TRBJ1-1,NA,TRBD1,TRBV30,CAWSVGTGGNEAFF,TGTGCCTGGAGTGTGGGGACAGGGGGAAATGAAGCTTTCTTT
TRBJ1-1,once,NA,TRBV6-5,CASSYGWNMNTEAFF,TGTGCCAGCAGTTACGGGTGGAACATGAACACTGAAGCTTTCTTT
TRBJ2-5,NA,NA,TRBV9,CASSVGQLETQYF,TGTGCCAGCAGCGTAGGACAGCTAGAGACCCAGTACTTC
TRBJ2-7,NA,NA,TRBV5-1,CASSPFPDEDEQYF,TGCGCCAGCAGCCCGTTCCCAGACGAGGACGAGCAGTACTTC
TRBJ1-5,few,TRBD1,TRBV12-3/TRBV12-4,CASSPGSGTGYSNQPQHF,TGTGCCAGCAGCCCTGGGTCCGGGACAGGGTATAGCAATCAGCCCCAGCATTTT
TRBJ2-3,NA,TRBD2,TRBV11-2,CASSRGTSGFGTDTQYF,TGTGCCAGCAGCAGAGGGACTAGCGGGTTTGGTACAGATACGCAGTATTTT
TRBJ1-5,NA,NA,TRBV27,CASSLGFTPNQPQHF,TGTGCCAGCAGTTTGGGGTTTACCCCCAATCAGCCCCAGCATTTT